These T cell receptor beta chains were read from a single sample in a study of PD-1 blockade in classical Hodgkin lymphoma. Clones were sequenced by immunoSEQ multiplex PCR, and TCRdb holds only the in-frame ones, with some missing. The sample lists over 60,000 clones, 71% seen once, with over 7.5% in the top ten. The specimen was peripheral blood mononuclear cells (PBMCs), collected before the second cycle of nivolumab. These receptors came from a human donor with classical Hodgkin lymphoma. Each CDR3 is given with its conserved first and last residue. The D gene is left open where the match is weak. Clone size is stated in some rows and not others, as once, few, many or a class when expanded.

>once|.|16|TRBV27|TRBJ2-5
CASSVTRDMGLETQYF
TGTGCCAGCAGTGTGACTCGGGACATGGGTTTAGAGACCCAGTACTTC
>.|TRBD2|13|TRBV5-1|TRBJ2-3
CASSLAGVDTQYF
TGCGCCAGCTCTCTAGCGGGGGTAGATACGCAGTATTTT
>.|.|13|TRBV7-9|TRBJ2-7
CASSISGTYEQYF
TGTGCCAGCAGCATTAGTGGGACCTACGAGCAGTACTTC
>.|.|13|TRBV28|TRBJ2-7
CASSWAVGNEQYF
TGTGCCAGCAGTTGGGCAGTCGGCAACGAGCAGTACTTC
>.|.|15|TRBV6-6|TRBJ2-5
CASAPRDGPWETQYF
TGTGCCAGCGCCCCACGGGACGGGCCTTGGGAGACCCAGTACTTC
>.|.|16|TRBV18|TRBJ2-1
CASSPELPTAGNEQFF
TGTGCCAGCTCACCGGAGCTCCCGACCGCGGGGAATGAGCAGTTCTTC
>.|.|15|TRBV7-8|TRBJ1-3
CASSLGWSSGNTIYF
TGTGCCAGCAGCTTAGGATGGAGCTCTGGAAACACCATATATTTT
>.|TRBD2|14|TRBV6-5|TRBJ2-7
CASKIAGGTYEQYF
TGTGCCAGCAAAATAGCGGGGGGCACCTACGAGCAGTACTTC
>.|TRBD1|16|TRBV19|TRBJ1-2
CASSIEGTGKNYGYTF
TGTGCCAGTAGTATAGAGGGGACAGGGAAAAACTATGGCTACACCTTC
>.|.|15|TRBV7-9|TRBJ1-2
CASSFPDLLGLGYTF
TGTGCCAGCAGCTTCCCGGACCTGCTCGGGCTCGGCTACACCTTC
>.|.|13|TRBV11-3|TRBJ2-3
CASSRMVTDTQYF
TGTGCCAGCAGCCGAATGGTCACAGATACGCAGTATTTT
>.|.|14|TRBV2|TRBJ1-6
CASSYRSDNSPLHF
TGTGCCAGCAGTTACAGGAGCGATAATTCACCCCTCCACTTT
>.|TRBD1|15|TRBV7-9|TRBJ2-5
CASSSYGTAQETQYF
TGTGCCAGCAGCTCCTACGGGACAGCCCAAGAGACCCAGTACTTC
>few|.|17|TRBV5-4|TRBJ1-2
CASSLGGRGVGNYGYTF
TGTGCCAGCAGCTTGGGGGGCAGGGGAGTGGGAAACTATGGCTACACCTTC
>.|.|14|TRBV6-1|TRBJ1-2
CASSITRQTYGYTF
TGTGCCAGCAGTATTACGAGACAGACTTATGGCTACACCTTC
>few|.|16|TRBV5-1|TRBJ1-5
CASSLEPRGSNQPQHF
TGCGCCAGCAGCTTGGAACCCAGGGGTAGCAATCAGCCCCAGCATTTT
>.|.|15|TRBV28|TRBJ1-1
CASSLVRAPNTEAFF
TGTGCCAGCAGTTTAGTAAGGGCCCCGAACACTGAAGCTTTCTTT
>.|.|13|TRBV6-6|TRBJ1-2
CASSQTGNYGYTF
TGTGCCAGCAGCCAAACAGGGAACTATGGCTACACCTTC
>.|.|14|TRBV27|TRBJ1-2
CASSLSLGGGGYTF
TGTGCCAGCAGTTTATCCCTCGGAGGAGGTGGCTACACCTTC
>.|.|13|TRBV7-3|TRBJ1-2
CASSPARNYGYTF
TGCGCCAGCAGCCCCGCCAGAAACTATGGCTACACCTTC
>.|TRBD1|13|TRBV19|TRBJ1-2
CASSMLDRDGYTF
TGTGCCAGTAGTATGTTGGACAGGGATGGCTACACCTTC
>.|.|14|TRBV5-1|TRBJ2-6
CASSLVGGANVLTF
TGCGCCAGCAGCTTGGTAGGTGGGGCCAACGTCCTGACTTTC
>.|.|13|TRBV7-9|TRBJ2-3
CASSSRETDTQYF
TGTGCCAGCAGCTCCCGGGAAACAGATACGCAGTATTTT
>few|.|14|TRBV6-6|TRBJ1-2
CASSYLQGHYGYTF
TGTGCCAGCAGTTACTTACAGGGACACTATGGCTACACCTTC
>.|.|14|TRBV5-8|TRBJ1-6
CASSLGRRNSPLHF
TGTGCCAGCAGCTTGGGGAGGAGGAATTCACCCCTCCACTTT
>once|TRBD2|17|TRBV10-1|TRBJ2-1
CASSGTSHPLSYNEQFF
TGCGCCAGCTCCGGGACTAGCCACCCCCTCTCCTACAATGAGCAGTTCTTC
>.|TRBD2|13|TRBV6-1|TRBJ2-5
CASRRGVQETQYF
TGTGCCAGCAGGCGGGGGGTCCAAGAGACCCAGTACTTC